These 7 T cell receptor beta chains share one sample of origin, sequenced in a study of control samples from healthy donors and cancer patients. Assay used: immunoSEQ multiplex PCR; TCRdb lists only in-frame clones, some missing. The table shows roughly 100,000 clones, with roughly nine tenths occurring only once. Sequenced sample: blood. The origin of the receptors is a woman under 30 in good health.

The chain links TRBV7-2 to TRBJ2-3, with 7 bases fitting TRBD2. Trimming removed 2 bases from V and 2 bases from J; junction bases left unmatched: 13. Germline V gene data show CDR1 as SGHTA and CDR2 as FQGNSA. The CDR3 covers 18 residues. DNA for the CDR3: TGTGCCAGCAGCTTAAAGGTGCGGGAGATCTTCGTCACAGATACGCAGTATTTT. Translated: CASSLKVREIFVTDTQYF.

V and J are TRBV2 and TRBJ2-7; the D gene could be TRBD1 or TRBD2 (5 bases each). V lost 9 bases to trimming and J lost 3 bases, with 15 bases between them. CDR1 SNHLY and CDR2 FYNNEI come from the germline V gene. The CDR3 length is 13 residues. The CDR3: CARSRGGDYEQYF. The CDR3 DNA sequence: TGTGCCAGGTCGAGGGGTGGGGACTACGAGCAGTACTTC.

The chain has TRBV19 and TRBJ1-4; D is unresolved. Germline CDR1 is LNHDA and CDR2 is SQIVND (reference sequence). Trimming pared 4 bases from V and 5 bases from J, leaving 8 bases between. The CDR3 is made up of 13 amino acids. Here the CDR3 reads CASSRTLNEKLFF. In DNA form, the CDR3 reads TGTGCCAGTAGTAGAACCTTAAATGAAAAACTGTTTTTT.

The chain employs TRBV28 and TRBJ2-7; D is perhaps TRBD1 or TRBD2 (6 bases each). The CDR3 is made up of 13 amino acids. V gave up 5 bases and J gave up 3 bases, with 11 bases separating them. The germline V gene encodes CDR1 MDHEN and CDR2 SYDVKM. CDR3 bases: TGTGCCAGCAGTCGGGGGACACGCTACGAGCAGTACTTC. It specifies CASSRGTRYEQYF.

This rearrangement joins TRBV10-3 to TRBJ2-7; D uncertain. Per germline, CDR1 ENHRY and CDR2 SYGVKD. The CDR3 runs 11 residues. V dropped 6 bases and J dropped 4 bases, with 7 bases sitting between them. The chain's CDR3 is CAISDAYEQYF. CDR3 bases: TGTGCCATCAGCGATGCATACGAGCAGTACTTC.

This clone was picked up a small number of times. The V and J genes are TRBV24-1 and TRBJ1-2; 9 bases line up with TRBD1. Germline V gene data show CDR1 as KGHDR and CDR2 as SFDVKD. V gave up 6 bases and J gave up 4 bases; unmatched junction bases: 8. The CDR3 covers 15 residues. CDR3 loop: CATSTGGAAGYGYTF. CDR3 DNA: TGTGCCACCAGTACAGGGGGCGCGGCTGGCTATGGCTACACCTTC.

The chain carries TRBV12-3 or TRBV12-4 and TRBJ2-3; no definite D call. V was trimmed by 2 bases and J by 3 bases, leaving 6 bases between them. The CDR3 consists of 13 residues. The CDR3 spells CASSLLETDTQYF. In DNA, the CDR3 is TGTGCCAGCAGTTTATTAGAAACAGATACGCAGTATTTT.